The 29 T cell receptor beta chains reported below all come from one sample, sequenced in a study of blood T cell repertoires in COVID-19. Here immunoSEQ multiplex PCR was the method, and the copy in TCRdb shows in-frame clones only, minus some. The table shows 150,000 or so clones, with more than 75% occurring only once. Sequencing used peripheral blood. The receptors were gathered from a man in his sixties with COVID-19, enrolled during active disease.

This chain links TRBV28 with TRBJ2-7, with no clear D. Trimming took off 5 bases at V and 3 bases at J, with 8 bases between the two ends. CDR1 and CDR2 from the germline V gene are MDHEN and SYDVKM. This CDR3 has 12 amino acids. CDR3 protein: CASSLLDYEQYF. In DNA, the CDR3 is TGTGCCAGCAGTCTCCTAGACTACGAGCAGTACTTC.

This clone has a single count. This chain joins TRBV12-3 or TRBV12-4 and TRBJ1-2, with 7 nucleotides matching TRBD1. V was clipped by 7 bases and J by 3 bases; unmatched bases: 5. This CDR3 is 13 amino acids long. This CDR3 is CASTRTGDYGYTF. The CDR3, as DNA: TGTGCCAGCACGCGGACAGGCGACTATGGCTACACCTTC.

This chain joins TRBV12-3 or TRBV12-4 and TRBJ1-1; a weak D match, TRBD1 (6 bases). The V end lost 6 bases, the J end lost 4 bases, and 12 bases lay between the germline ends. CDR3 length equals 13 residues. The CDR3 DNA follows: TGTGCCAGCAGCTCGACAGGATTCACTGAAGCTTTCTTT. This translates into CASSSTGFTEAFF.

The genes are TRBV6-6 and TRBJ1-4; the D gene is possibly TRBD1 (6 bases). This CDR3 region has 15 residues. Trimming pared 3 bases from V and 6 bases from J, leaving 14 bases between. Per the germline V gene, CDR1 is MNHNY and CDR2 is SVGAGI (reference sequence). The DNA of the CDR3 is TGTGCCAGCAGTTATTCTGGGGGCAAGGATGAAAAACTGTTTTTT. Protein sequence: CASSYSGGKDEKLFF.

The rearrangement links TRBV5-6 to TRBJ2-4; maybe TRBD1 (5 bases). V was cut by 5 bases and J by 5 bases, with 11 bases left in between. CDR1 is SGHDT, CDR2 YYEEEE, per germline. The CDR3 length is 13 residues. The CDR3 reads CASRPRGENIQYF. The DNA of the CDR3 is TGTGCCAGCAGACCTAGGGGTGAAAACATTCAGTACTTC.

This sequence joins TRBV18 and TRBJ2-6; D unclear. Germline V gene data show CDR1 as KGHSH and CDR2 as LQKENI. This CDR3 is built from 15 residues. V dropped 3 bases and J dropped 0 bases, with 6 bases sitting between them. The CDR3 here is CASSPPFSGANVLTF. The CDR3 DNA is TGTGCCAGCTCACCTCCTTTCTCTGGGGCCAACGTCCTGACTTTC.

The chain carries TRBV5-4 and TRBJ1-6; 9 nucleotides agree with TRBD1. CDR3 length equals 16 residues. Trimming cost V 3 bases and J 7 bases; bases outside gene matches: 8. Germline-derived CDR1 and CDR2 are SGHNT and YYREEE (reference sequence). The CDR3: CASSSGWDRANSPLHF. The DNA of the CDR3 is TGTGCCAGCAGCTCGGGATGGGACAGGGCAAATTCACCCCTCCACTTT.

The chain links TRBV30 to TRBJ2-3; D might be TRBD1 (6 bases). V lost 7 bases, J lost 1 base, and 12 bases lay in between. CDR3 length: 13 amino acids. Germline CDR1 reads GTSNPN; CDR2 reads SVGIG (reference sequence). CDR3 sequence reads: CASSEGGTDTQYF. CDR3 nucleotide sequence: TGTGCCTCTTCTGAGGGGGGCACAGATACGCAGTATTTT.

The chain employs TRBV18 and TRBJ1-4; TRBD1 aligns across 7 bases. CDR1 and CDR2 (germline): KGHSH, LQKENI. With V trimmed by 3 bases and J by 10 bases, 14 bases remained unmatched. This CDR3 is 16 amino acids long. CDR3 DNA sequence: TGTGCCAGCTCACCGACAGGGTCCGGAGCTACGAGAAAACTGTTTTTT. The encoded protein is CASSPTGSGATRKLFF.

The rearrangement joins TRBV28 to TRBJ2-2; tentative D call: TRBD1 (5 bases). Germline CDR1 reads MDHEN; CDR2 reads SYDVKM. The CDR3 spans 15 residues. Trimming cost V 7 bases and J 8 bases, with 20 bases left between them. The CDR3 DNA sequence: TGTGCCAGCATCCTAACCGACAGTATATCTGGGGAGCTGTTTTTT. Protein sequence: CASILTDSISGELFF.

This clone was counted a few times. The CDR3 DNA sequence: TGTGCCAGCAGTTACCGCGGGTCACTAGAGCAGTACTTC. It translates to CASSYRGSLEQYF. V usage is TRBV6-5 and J usage is TRBJ2-7, with D perhaps matching TRBD2 (5 bases). The CDR3 extends over 13 amino acids. Germline V gives CDR1 MNHEY, CDR2 SVGAGI. Between the trimmed V and J ends, which lost 2 bases and 7 bases, there was a span of 12 bases.

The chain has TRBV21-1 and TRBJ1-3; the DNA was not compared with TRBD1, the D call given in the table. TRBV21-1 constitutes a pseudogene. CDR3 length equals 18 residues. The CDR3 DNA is TGTGCCAGCAGCAAAGCTCGGGACACTATCGTTTCTGGAAACACCATATATTTT. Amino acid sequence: CASSKARDTIVSGNTIYF.

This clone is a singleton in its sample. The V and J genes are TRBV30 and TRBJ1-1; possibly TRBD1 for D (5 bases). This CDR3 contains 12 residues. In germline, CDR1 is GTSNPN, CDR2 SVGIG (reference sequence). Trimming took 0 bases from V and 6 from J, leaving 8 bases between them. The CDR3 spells CAWSVLGPEAFF. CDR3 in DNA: TGTGCCTGGAGTGTACTGGGGCCTGAAGCTTTCTTT.

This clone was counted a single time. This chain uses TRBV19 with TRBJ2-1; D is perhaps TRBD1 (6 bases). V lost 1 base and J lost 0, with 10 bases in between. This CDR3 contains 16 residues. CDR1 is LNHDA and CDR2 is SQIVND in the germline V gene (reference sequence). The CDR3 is CASSIGTGSSYNEQFF. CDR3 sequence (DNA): TGTGCCAGTAGTATAGGAACAGGGAGCTCCTACAATGAGCAGTTCTTC.

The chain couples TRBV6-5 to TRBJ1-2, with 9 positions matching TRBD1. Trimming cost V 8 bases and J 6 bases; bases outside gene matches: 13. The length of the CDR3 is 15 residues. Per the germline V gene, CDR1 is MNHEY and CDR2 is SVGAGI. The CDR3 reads CASFPNTGTGHGYTF. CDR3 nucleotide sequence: TGTGCCAGCTTCCCGAACACCGGGACAGGGCATGGCTACACCTTC.

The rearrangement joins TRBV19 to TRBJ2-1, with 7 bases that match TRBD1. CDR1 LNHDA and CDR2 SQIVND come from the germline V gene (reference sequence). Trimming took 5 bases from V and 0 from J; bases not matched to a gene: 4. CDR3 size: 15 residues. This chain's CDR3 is CASSPTGSSYNEQFF. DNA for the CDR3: TGTGCCAGTAGTCCGACAGGGTCCTCCTACAATGAGCAGTTCTTC.

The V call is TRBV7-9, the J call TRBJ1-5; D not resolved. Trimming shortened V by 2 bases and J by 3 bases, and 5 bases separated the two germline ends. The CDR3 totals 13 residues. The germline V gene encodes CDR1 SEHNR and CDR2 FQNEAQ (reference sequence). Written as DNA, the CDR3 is TGTGCCAGCAGCTTACAGGACAATCAGCCCCAGCATTTT. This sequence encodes CASSLQDNQPQHF.

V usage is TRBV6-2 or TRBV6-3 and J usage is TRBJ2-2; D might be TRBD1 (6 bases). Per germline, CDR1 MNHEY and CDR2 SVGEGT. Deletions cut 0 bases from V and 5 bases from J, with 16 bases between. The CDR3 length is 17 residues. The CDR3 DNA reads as TGTGCCAGCAGTTACTCGATTGTAGGGACATTGACCGGGGAGCTGTTTTTT. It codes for CASSYSIVGTLTGELFF.

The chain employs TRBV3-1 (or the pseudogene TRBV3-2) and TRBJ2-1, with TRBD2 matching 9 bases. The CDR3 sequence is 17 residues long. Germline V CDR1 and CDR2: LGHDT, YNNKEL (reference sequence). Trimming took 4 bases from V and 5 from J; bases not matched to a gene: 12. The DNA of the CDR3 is TGTGCCAGCAGCCTTTACCGAGCGGGGGGTTCGAACAATGAGCAGTTCTTC. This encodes CASSLYRAGGSNNEQFF.

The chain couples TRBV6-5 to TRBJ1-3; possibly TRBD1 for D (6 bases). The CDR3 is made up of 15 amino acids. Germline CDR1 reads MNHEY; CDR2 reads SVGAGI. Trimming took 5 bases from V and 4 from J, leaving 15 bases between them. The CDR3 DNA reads TGTGCCAGCAGTCCCCCGGACAGTTCCGGAAACACCATATATTTT. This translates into CASSPPDSSGNTIYF.

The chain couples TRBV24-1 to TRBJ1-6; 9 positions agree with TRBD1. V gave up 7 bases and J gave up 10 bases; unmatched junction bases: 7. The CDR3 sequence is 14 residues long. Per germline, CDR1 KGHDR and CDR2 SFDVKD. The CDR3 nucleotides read TGTGCCACCAGATACAGGGGGCGGGGATCACCCCTCCACTTT. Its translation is CATRYRGRGSPLHF.

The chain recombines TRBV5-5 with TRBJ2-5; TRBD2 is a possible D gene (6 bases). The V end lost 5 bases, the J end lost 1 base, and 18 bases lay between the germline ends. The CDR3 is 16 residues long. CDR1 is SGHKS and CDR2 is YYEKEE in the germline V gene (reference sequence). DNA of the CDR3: TGTGCCAGCAGAACACAATTAGCGGCAGTCCAAGAGACCCAGTACTTC. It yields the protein CASRTQLAAVQETQYF.

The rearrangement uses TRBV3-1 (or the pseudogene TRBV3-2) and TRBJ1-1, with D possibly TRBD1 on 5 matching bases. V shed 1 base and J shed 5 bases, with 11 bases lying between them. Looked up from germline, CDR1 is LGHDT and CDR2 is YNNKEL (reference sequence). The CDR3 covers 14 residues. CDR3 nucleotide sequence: TGTGCCAGCAGCCAAGTCCAGGGAGGAACTGAAGCTTTCTTT. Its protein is CASSQVQGGTEAFF.

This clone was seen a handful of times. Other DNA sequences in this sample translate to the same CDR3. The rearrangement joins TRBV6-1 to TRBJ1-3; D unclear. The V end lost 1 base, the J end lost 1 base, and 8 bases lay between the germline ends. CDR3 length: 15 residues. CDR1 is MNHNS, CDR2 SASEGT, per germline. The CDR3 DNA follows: TGTGCCAGCAGTGAAGGTATATATTCTGGAAACACCATATATTTT. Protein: CASSEGIYSGNTIYF.

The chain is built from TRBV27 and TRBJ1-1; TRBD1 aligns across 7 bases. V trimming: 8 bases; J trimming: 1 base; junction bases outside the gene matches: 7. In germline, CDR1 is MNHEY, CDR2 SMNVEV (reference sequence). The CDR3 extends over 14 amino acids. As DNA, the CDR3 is TGTGCCAGCCCCCGGACAGGATCGAACACTGAAGCTTTCTTT. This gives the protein CASPRTGSNTEAFF.

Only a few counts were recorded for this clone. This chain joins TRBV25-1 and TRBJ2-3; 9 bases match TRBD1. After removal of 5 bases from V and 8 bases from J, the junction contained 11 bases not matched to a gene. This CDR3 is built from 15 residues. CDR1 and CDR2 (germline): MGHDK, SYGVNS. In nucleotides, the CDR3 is TGTGCCAGCAGTTCACAGGGGGCGATCGCCGGTACGCAGTATTTT. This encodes CASSSQGAIAGTQYF. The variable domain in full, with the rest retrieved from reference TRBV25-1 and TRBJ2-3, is EADIYQTPRYLVIGTGKKITLECSQTMGHDKMYWYQQDPGMELHLIHYSYGVNSTEKGDLSSESTVSRIRTEHFPLTLESARPSHTSQYLCASSSQGAIAGTQYFGPGTRLTVL.

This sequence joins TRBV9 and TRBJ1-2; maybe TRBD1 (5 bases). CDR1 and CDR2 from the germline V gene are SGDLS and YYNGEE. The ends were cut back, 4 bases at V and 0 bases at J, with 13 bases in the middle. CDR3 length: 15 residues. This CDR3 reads CASSPGTLPNYGYTF. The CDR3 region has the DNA TGTGCCAGCAGCCCAGGGACTCTGCCTAACTATGGCTACACCTTC.

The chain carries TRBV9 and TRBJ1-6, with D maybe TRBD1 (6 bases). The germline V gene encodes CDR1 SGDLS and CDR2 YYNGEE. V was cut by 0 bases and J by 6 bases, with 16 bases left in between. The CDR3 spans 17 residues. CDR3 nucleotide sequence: TGTGCCAGCAGCGTAGAAGCGCCGGGACACCCTAATTCACCCCTCCACTTT. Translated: CASSVEAPGHPNSPLHF.

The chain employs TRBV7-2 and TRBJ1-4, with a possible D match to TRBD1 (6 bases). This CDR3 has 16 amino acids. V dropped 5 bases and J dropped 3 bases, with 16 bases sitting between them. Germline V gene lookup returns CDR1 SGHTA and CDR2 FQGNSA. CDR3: CASSPGGGRANEKLFF. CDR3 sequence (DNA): TGTGCCAGCAGCCCTGGGGGGGGCCGAGCTAATGAAAAACTGTTTTTT.